The 5 T cell receptor beta chains below all came from one sample that was sequenced in a study of early T cells in non-severe SARS-CoV-2 infection. A single record per CDR3 protein comes from TCRdb applying MiXCR to the 5' RACE reads. The repertoire holds about 77,000 distinct CDR3 sequences, with 8.5% to 10% as singletons. Sequencing was done on a sample of whole blood. The receptors here all came from an adult who was a healthcare worker with PCR-confirmed SARS-CoV-2 infection or an uninfected control (not recorded which).

This clonotype was seen at least ten times. This rearrangement joins TRBV3-1 to TRBJ2-7; 7 bases are shared with TRBD2. Germline CDR1 is LGHDT and CDR2 is YNNKEL (reference sequence). The CDR3 runs to 14 residues. V lost 4 bases and J lost 1; bases outside the gene matches: 4. In nucleotides, the CDR3 is TGTGCCAGCAGCCTTGGGAGGGTATCCTACGAGCAGTACTTC. It specifies CASSLGRVSYEQYF.

This clonotype showed up many times. The chain joins TRBV27 to TRBJ2-5; D is possibly TRBD1 or TRBD2 (6 bases each). CDR1 MNHEY and CDR2 SMNVEV come from the germline V gene (reference sequence). Deletions cut 5 bases from V and 1 base from J, with 17 bases between. The CDR3 is 16 residues long. The CDR3: CASSPGKRGVQETQYF. Written as DNA, the CDR3 is TGTGCCAGCAGTCCGGGAAAGAGGGGGGTCCAAGAGACCCAGTACTTC.

About this clonotype: This could be a read error, since a much larger clone is one nucleotide away. The genes are TRBV24-1 and TRBJ2-1; 10 positions agree with TRBD1. The CDR3 sequence is 14 residues long. Germline loops: CDR1 KGHDR, CDR2 SFDVKD. The CDR3 sequence: CATASWDRGDERFF. Here the CDR3 DNA reads TGTGCCACGGCATCCTGGGACAGGGGCGATGAGCGGTTCTTC.

This clonotype showed up many times. The chain is built from TRBV28 and TRBJ2-5; D is possibly TRBD2 (7 bases). Trimming took off 4 bases at V and 1 base at J, with 10 bases between the two ends. Germline V gene data show CDR1 as MDHEN and CDR2 as SYDVKM. The CDR3 totals 14 residues. The CDR3 sequence: CASSYGGAQETQYF. The CDR3 nucleotides are TGTGCCAGCAGTTATGGGGGGGCCCAAGAGACCCAGTACTTC.

This clonotype was found many times. V usage is TRBV6-5 and J usage is TRBJ2-7; D possibly uses TRBD1 or TRBD2 (6 bases each). V was pared by 2 bases and J by 2 bases, with 7 bases between. The CDR3 is 13 residues long. CDR1 is MNHEY, CDR2 SVGAGI, per germline. The CDR3 loop is CASSYGGPYEQYF. DNA of the CDR3: TGTGCCAGCAGTTACGGGGGGCCCTACGAGCAGTACTTC.